The following is a T cell receptor (beta chain) sequence with its context. The CDR3 has 15 amino acids. The V and J ends lost 2 bases and 2 bases, in that order; junction bases with no gene match: 4. Looked up from germline, CDR1 is SGHDT and CDR2 is YYEEEE. Profiling relied on immunoSEQ multiplex PCR, and the TCRdb table lists in-frame clones only, not all of them. The table has roughly 200,000 clones, 75% to 90% seen once; the top ten hold 5.5% to 8.5%. This entry belongs to a study of blood T cell repertoires in COVID-19. The sequenced sample consisted of peripheral blood. The TCR originated in a man between 60 and 75 years old with acute or convalescent COVID-19. This chain uses TRBV5-6 with TRBJ2-1; 7 bases match TRBD1. CDR3 in DNA: TGTGCCAGCAGCTTCGACAGGGTCGCCTACAATGAGCAGTTCTTC. It is translated as CASSFDRVAYNEQFF.